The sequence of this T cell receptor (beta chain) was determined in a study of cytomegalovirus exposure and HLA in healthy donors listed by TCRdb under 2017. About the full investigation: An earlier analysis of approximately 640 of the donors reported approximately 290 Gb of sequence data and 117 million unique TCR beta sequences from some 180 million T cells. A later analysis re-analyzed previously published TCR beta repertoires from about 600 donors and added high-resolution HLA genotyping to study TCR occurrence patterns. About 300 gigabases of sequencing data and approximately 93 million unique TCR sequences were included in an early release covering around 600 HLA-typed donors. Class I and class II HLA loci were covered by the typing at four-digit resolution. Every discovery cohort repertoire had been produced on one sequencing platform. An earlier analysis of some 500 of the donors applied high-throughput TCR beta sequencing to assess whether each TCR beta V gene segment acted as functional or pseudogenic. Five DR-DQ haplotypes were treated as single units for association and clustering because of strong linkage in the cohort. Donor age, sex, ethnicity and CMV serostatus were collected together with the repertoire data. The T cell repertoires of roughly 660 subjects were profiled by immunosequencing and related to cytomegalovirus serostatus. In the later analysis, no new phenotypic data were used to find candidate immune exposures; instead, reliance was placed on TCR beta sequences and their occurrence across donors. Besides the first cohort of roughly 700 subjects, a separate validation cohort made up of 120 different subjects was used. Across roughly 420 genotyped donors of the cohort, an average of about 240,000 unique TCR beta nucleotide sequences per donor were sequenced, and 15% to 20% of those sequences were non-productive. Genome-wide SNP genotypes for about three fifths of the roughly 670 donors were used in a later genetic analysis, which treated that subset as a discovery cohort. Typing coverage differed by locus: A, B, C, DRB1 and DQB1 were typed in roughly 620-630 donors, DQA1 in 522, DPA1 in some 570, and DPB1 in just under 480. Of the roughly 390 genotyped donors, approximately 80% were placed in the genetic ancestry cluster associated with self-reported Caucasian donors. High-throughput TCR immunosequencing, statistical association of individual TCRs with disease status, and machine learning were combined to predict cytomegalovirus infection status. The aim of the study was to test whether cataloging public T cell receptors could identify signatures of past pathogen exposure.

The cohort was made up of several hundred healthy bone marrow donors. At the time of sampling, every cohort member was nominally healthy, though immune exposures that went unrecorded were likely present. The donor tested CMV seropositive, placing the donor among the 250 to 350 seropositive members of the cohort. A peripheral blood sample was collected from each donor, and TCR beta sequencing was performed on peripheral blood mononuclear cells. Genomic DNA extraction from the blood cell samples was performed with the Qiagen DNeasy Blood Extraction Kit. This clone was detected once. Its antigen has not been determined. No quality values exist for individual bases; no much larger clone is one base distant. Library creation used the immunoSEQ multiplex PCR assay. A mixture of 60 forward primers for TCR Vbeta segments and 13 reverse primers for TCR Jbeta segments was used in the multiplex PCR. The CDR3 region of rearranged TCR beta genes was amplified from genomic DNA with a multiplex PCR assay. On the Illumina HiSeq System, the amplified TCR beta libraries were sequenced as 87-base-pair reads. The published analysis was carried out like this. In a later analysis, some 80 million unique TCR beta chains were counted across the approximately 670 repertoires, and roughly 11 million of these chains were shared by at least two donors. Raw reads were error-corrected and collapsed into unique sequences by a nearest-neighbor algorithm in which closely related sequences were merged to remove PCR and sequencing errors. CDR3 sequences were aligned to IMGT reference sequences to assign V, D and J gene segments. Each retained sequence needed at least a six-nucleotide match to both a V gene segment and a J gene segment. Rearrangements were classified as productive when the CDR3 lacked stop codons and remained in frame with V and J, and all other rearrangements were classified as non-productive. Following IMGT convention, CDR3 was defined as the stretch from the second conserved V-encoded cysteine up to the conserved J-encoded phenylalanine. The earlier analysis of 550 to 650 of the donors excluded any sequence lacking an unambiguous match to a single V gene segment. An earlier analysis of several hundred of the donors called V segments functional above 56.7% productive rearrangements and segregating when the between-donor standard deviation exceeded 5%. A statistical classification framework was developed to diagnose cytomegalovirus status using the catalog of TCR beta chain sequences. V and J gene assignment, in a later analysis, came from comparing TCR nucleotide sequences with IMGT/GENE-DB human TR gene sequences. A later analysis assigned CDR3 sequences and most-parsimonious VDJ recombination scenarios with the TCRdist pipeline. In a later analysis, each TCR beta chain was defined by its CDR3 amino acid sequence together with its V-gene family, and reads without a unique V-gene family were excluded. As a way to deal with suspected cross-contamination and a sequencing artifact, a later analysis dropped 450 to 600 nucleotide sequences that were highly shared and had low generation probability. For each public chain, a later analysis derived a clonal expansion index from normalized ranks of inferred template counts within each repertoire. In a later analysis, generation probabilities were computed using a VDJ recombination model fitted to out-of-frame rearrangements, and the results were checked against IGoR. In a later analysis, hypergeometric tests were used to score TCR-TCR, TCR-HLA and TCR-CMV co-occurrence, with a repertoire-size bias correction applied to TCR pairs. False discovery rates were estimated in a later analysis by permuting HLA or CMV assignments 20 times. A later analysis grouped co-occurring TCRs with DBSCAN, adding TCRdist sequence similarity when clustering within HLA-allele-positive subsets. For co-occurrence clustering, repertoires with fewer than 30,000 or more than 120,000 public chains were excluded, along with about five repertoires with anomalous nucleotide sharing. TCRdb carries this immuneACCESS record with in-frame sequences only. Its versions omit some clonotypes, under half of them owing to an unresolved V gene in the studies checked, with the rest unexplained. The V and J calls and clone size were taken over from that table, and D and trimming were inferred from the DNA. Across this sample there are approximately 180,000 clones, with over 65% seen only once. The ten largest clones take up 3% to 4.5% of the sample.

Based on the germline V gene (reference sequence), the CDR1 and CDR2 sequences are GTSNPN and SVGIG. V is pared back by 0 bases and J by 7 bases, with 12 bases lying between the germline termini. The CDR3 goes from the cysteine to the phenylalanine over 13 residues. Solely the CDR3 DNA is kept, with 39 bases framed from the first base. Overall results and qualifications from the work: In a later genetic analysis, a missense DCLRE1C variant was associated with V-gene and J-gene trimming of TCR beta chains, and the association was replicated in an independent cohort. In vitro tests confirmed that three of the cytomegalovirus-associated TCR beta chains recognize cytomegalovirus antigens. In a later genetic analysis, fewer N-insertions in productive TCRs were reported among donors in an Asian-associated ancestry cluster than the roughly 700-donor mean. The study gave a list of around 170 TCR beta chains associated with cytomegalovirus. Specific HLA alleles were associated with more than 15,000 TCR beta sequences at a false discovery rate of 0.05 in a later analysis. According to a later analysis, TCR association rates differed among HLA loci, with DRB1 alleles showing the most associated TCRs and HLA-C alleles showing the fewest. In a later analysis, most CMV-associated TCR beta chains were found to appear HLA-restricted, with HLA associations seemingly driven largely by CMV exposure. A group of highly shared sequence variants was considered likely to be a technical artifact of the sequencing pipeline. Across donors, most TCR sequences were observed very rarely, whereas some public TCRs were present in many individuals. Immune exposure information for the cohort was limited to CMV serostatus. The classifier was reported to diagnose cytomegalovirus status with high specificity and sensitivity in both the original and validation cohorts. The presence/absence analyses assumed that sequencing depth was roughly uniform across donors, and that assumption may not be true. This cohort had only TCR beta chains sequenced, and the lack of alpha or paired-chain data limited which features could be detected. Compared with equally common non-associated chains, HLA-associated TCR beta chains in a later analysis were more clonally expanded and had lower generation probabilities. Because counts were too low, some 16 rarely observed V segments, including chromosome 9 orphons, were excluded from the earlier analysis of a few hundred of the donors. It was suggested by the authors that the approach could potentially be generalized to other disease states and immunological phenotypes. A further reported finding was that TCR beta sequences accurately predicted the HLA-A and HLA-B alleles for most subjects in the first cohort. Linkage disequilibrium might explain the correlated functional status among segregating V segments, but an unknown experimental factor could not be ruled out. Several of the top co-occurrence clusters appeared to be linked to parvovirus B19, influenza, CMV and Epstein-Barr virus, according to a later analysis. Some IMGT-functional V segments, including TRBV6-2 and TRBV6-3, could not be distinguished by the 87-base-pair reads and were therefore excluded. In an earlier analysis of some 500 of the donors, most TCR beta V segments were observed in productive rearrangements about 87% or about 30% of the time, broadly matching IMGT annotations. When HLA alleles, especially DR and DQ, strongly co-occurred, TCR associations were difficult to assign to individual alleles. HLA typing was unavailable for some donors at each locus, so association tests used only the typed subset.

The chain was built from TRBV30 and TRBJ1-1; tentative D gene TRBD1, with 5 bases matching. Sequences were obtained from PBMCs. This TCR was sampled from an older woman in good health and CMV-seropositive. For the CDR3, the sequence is CAWSVSQGDEAFF. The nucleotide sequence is TGTGCCTGGAGTGTTAGCCAGGGTGATGAAGCTTTCTTT.